This T cell receptor (beta chain) was captured by sequencing in a study of T cell changes during pregnancy in multiple sclerosis. The protocol was immunoSEQ multiplex PCR, while the TCRdb copy is restricted to in-frame clones and leaves out a portion. Here the sample spans about 43,000 clones, approximately 91% being singletons. CDR3 length: 13 residues. Germline V lookup: CDR1 PRHDT, CDR2 FYEKMQ (reference sequence). Trimming removed 2 bases at V and 1 base at J, with 4 bases between. This clone was seen only once. The receptor was isolated from a female donor with multiple sclerosis, enrolled in a pregnancy study. The gene calls are TRBV13 and TRBJ2-3; no clear D gene. Material for sequencing was PBMCs (not recorded whether the cells were cultured). As DNA, the CDR3 is TGTGCCAGCAGCTTATATGGCACAGATACGCAGTATTTT. Amino acids: CASSLYGTDTQYF.